One sample yielded the 25 T cell receptor beta chains listed below, sequenced in a study of blood T cell repertoires in COVID-19. The protocol was immunoSEQ multiplex PCR, while the TCRdb copy is restricted to in-frame clones and leaves out a portion. Here the sample spans more than 250,000 clones, 86% being singletons. The sequenced sample was PBMCs or T cells enriched from blood (not recorded which). Receptors originate from a woman aged 18-35 years who had recovered from COVID-19.

This rearrangement joins TRBV6-1 to TRBJ2-1, with D possibly matching TRBD1 (6 bases). CDR3 length: 17 residues. V shed 2 bases and J shed 5 bases, with 19 bases lying between them. The germline gives CDR1 MNHNS, CDR2 SASEGT. In DNA, the CDR3 is TGTGCCAGCAGTGAAATTTTAGGGGGACCCCAAGACAATGAGCAGTTCTTC. The encoded protein is CASSEILGGPQDNEQFF.

V gene TRBV7-2 combines with J gene TRBJ2-7; maybe TRBD2 (5 bases). In germline, CDR1 is SGHTA, CDR2 FQGNSA. V was shortened by 1 base and J by 6 bases, with 7 bases between the two germline ends. CDR3 length: 12 amino acids. The CDR3 here is CASSLDGVEQYF. CDR3 bases: TGTGCCAGCAGCTTAGACGGGGTCGAGCAGTACTTC.

V is TRBV5-5 and J is TRBJ2-2; the D is unclear. Germline CDR1 SGHKS, CDR2 YYEKEE (reference sequence). V was shortened by 2 bases and J by 1 base, with 6 bases between the two germline ends. This CDR3 is built from 14 residues. The CDR3 DNA reads as TGTGCCAGCAGCTTTTCAGGGAACACCGGGGAGCTGTTTTTT. Its protein product is CASSFSGNTGELFF.

The J gene is TRBJ2-1, the V gene TRBV19, with 12 positions matching TRBD2. Germline values: CDR1 LNHDA, CDR2 SQIVND (reference sequence). V lost 6 bases to trimming and J lost 9 bases; unmatched junction nucleotides: 6. The CDR3 contains 14 residues. CDR3 in DNA: TGTGCCAGTAGCCGGACTAGCGGGATAATTGAGCAGTTCTTC. Residues: CASSRTSGIIEQFF.

The J gene is TRBJ2-1, the V gene TRBV9; D not resolved. Germline-derived CDR1 and CDR2 are SGDLS and YYNGEE. There are 14 residues in the CDR3. Trimming cost V 0 bases and J 3 bases, with 7 bases left between them. The CDR3 protein is CASSVGALYNEQFF. The CDR3 region has the DNA TGTGCCAGCAGCGTAGGGGCCCTCTACAATGAGCAGTTCTTC. The full variable domain, completed using reference TRBV9 and TRBJ2-1, is DSGVTQTPKHLITATGQRVTLRCSPRSGDLSVYWYQQSLDQGLQFLIQYYNGEERAKGNILERFSAQQFPDLHSELNLSSLELGDSALYFCASSVGALYNEQFFGPGTRLTVL.

This chain joins TRBV28 and TRBJ2-3; the match to TRBD2 covers 13 bases. Germline V CDR1 and CDR2: MDHEN, SYDVKM. The CDR3 consists of 16 residues. V trimming: 8 bases; J trimming: 0 bases; junction bases outside the gene matches: 5. The CDR3 protein is CASGGTSGTSTDTQYF. The CDR3 DNA reads TGTGCCAGCGGGGGGACTAGCGGGACTAGCACAGATACGCAGTATTTT.

J is TRBJ1-6 and V is TRBV30, with TRBD1 matching 7 bases. The CDR3 spans 13 residues. Germline CDR1 is GTSNPN and CDR2 is SVGIG (reference sequence). V gave up 4 bases and J gave up 7 bases; unmatched junction bases: 4. The CDR3 loop is CAWTGTENSPLHF. The CDR3 DNA sequence: TGTGCCTGGACCGGGACAGAAAATTCACCCCTCCACTTT. Full variable domain (outside the CDR3, taken from reference TRBV30 and TRBJ1-6): SQTIHQWPATLVQPVGSPLSLECTVEGTSNPNLYWYRQAAGRGLQLLFYSVGIGQISSEVPQNLSASRPQDRQFILSSKKLLLSDSGFYLCAWTGTENSPLHFGNGTRLTVT.

The V and J genes are TRBV27 and TRBJ2-3; a possible D gene is TRBD1 (5 bases). The V gene lost 5 bases and the J gene lost 3 bases, with 9 bases spanning the gap. The CDR3 consists of 13 residues. The germline V gene encodes CDR1 MNHEY and CDR2 SMNVEV (reference sequence). The CDR3 region is CASSTSGTDTQYF. The CDR3 coding sequence is TGTGCCAGCAGTACGTCAGGGACAGATACGCAGTATTTT.

This chain uses TRBV4-1 with TRBJ1-1, with 8 bases that match TRBD1. Unmatched junction bases numbered 3, after V lost 2 bases and J lost 4 bases. Germline CDR1 and CDR2: MGHRA and YSYEKL. The CDR3 is 14 amino acids. CDR3 DNA: TGCGCCAGCAGCCAAAACAGGGGGGCCACTGAAGCTTTCTTT. This sequence encodes CASSQNRGATEAFF.

This clone was observed a single time. Germline is not matched at one junction end, which may reflect a read error. CDR3 in amino acids: CASSEGGLF. The CDR3 DNA is TGTGCCAGCAGTGAAGGAGGGCTCTTC. The J gene is TRBJ2-1, the V gene TRBV6-4; tentative D call: TRBD2 (6 bases). The CDR3 is made up of 9 amino acids. Looked up from germline, CDR1 is MRHNA and CDR2 is SNTAGT.

This clone has just a few counts. The J gene is TRBJ2-7, the V gene TRBV5-6, with D possibly TRBD2 on 7 matching bases. The V and J ends lost 5 bases and 3 bases respectively, with 15 bases between them. Germline lookup yields CDR1 SGHDT and CDR2 YYEEEE. This CDR3 has 14 residues. The CDR3: CASRPGGGGYEQYF. The DNA of the CDR3 is TGTGCCAGCAGACCTGGGGGGGGCGGCTACGAGCAGTACTTC.

The CDR3 protein is CASSVAGQGIYGYTF. The CDR3 coding sequence is TGTGCCAGCAGCGTAGCGGGACAGGGGATATATGGCTACACCTTC. The gene calls are TRBV9 and TRBJ1-2; 10 bases line up with TRBD1. With V trimmed by 0 bases and J by 5 bases, 4 bases remained unmatched. The CDR3 contains 15 residues. The germline V gene encodes CDR1 SGDLS and CDR2 YYNGEE. Full variable domain (missing parts from reference TRBV9 and TRBJ1-2): DSGVTQTPKHLITATGQRVTLRCSPRSGDLSVYWYQQSLDQGLQFLIQYYNGEERAKGNILERFSAQQFPDLHSELNLSSLELGDSALYFCASSVAGQGIYGYTFGSGTRLTVV.

This sequence joins TRBV28 and TRBJ1-5; the D gene is possibly TRBD1 (5 bases). V was cut by 5 bases and J by 6 bases, with 8 bases left in between. The CDR3 totals 12 residues. Germline lookup yields CDR1 MDHEN and CDR2 SYDVKM. The CDR3 is CASSAGSQPQHF. The CDR3 region has the DNA TGTGCCAGCAGTGCAGGGTCTCAGCCCCAGCATTTT.

The chain joins TRBV15 to TRBJ2-5; 9 nucleotides match TRBD1. Germline CDR1 reads LNHNV; CDR2 reads YYDKDF (reference sequence). The CDR3 consists of 15 residues. The ends lost 0 bases at V and 4 bases at J; junction bases unmatched: 3. The CDR3 DNA reads TGTGCCACCAGCAGAGATCCGACAGGGGGAGAGACCCAGTACTTC. Protein: CATSRDPTGGETQYF.

The chain couples TRBV3-1 (or the pseudogene TRBV3-2) to TRBJ2-6; no clear D gene. This CDR3 region has 15 residues. Deletions cut 7 bases from V and 2 bases from J, with 12 bases between. Germline V gene sequence: CDR1 LGHDT, CDR2 YNNKEL (reference sequence). The CDR3 nucleotides are TGTGCCAGCACTCGCAACGGAGCTGGGGCCAACGTCCTGACTTTC. Residues: CASTRNGAGANVLTF.

V and J are TRBV7-2 and TRBJ2-7; 10 positions agree with TRBD2. The CDR3 consists of 16 residues. CDR1 and CDR2 (germline): SGHTA, FQGNSA. V trimming: 1 base; J trimming: 3 bases; junction bases outside the gene matches: 6. As DNA, the CDR3 is TGTGCCAGCAGCTTAGGCCCTACTAGCGGGATCTACGAGCAGTACTTC. This translates into CASSLGPTSGIYEQYF. The complete variable domain, with remaining parts taken from reference TRBV7-2 and TRBJ2-7, reads GAGVSQSPSNKVTEKGKDVELRCDPISGHTALYWYRQSLGQGLEFLIYFQGNSAPDKSGLPSDRFSAERTGGSVSTLTIQRTQQEDSAVYLCASSLGPTSGIYEQYFGPGTRLTVT.

The rearrangement uses TRBV5-8 and TRBJ2-7; the match to TRBD2 covers 9 bases. The junction had 8 bases not matched to a gene; V was cut back by 6 bases and J by 4 bases. The length of the CDR3 is 14 residues. The germline V gene encodes CDR1 SGHTS and CDR2 YDEGEE. Here the CDR3 reads CASTKREAQYEQYF. The CDR3 bases are TGTGCCAGCACCAAGCGGGAGGCGCAATACGAGCAGTACTTC.

This chain joins TRBV5-5 and TRBJ2-7; TRBD1 is a possible D gene (6 bases). The germline V gene encodes CDR1 SGHKS and CDR2 YYEKEE (reference sequence). The CDR3 totals 14 residues. The V gene lost 6 bases and the J gene lost 3 bases, with 16 bases spanning the gap. In DNA form, the CDR3 reads TGTGCCAGCATCTCATGGGGCAGGGGCTACGAGCAGTACTTC. This gives the protein CASISWGRGYEQYF.

The genes are TRBV24-1 and TRBJ2-3, with TRBD1 matching 8 bases. V was clipped by 2 bases and J by 1 base; unmatched bases: 1. This CDR3 region has 15 residues. CDR1 is KGHDR and CDR2 is SFDVKD in the germline V gene. The CDR3 DNA follows: TGTGCCACCAGTGATTCGGGACAGGGCACAGATACGCAGTATTTT. It is translated as CATSDSGQGTDTQYF.

The V call is TRBV6-6, the J call TRBJ2-5, with TRBD1 matching over 10 bases. The V and J ends lost 10 bases and 0 bases, in that order; junction bases with no gene match: 8. Germline-derived CDR1 and CDR2 are MNHNY and SVGAGI (reference sequence). CDR3 length equals 15 residues. CDR3 bases: TGTGCCACAACCTGGGACAGGGGCAACCAAGAGACCCAGTACTTC. Protein: CATTWDRGNQETQYF.

This clone appeared a few times. V gene TRBV10-1 combines with J gene TRBJ2-7; D is perhaps TRBD1 (6 bases). V gave up 7 bases and J gave up 1 base, with 14 bases separating them. This CDR3 spans 14 amino acids. Germline V gene sequence: CDR1 WNHNN, CDR2 SYGVQD (reference sequence). The CDR3 loop reads CASNWLGQSYEQYF. CDR3 coding DNA: TGCGCCAGCAATTGGTTAGGACAGTCCTACGAGCAGTACTTC.

The V call is TRBV4-1, the J call TRBJ2-7; D unclear. The V and J ends lost 0 bases and 5 bases respectively, with 8 bases between them. CDR3 length: 13 residues. Germline CDR1 is MGHRA and CDR2 is YSYEKL. The CDR3 loop is CASSQERRDEQYF. For the CDR3, the DNA is TGCGCCAGCAGCCAAGAACGTCGGGACGAGCAGTACTTC.

This clone was seen ten or more times. The rearrangement links TRBV5-8 to TRBJ1-5; D is undetermined. V was cut by 5 bases and J by 11 bases, with 14 bases left in between. CDR1 is SGHTS, CDR2 YDEGEE, per germline. The CDR3 consists of 12 residues. Here the CDR3 reads CASSGLTNTQHF. DNA of the CDR3: TGTGCCAGCAGTGGGCTAACAAACACCCAGCATTTT.

This chain links TRBV7-2 with TRBJ1-6; a possible D gene is TRBD1 (6 bases). Trimming removed 7 bases from V and 7 bases from J, with 17 bases in between. The CDR3 runs to 15 residues. CDR1 and CDR2 (germline): SGHTA, FQGNSA. The CDR3 protein is CASNLGTGINSPLHF. DNA for the CDR3: TGTGCCAGCAACCTGGGAACAGGGATCAATTCACCCCTCCACTTT.

J is TRBJ1-1 and V is TRBV19, with D possibly being TRBD1 (5 bases). CDR3 length: 14 amino acids. The ends were cut back, 5 bases at V and 1 base at J, with 11 bases in the middle. CDR1 is LNHDA, CDR2 SQIVND, per germline (reference sequence). This CDR3 is CASSPGGTNTEAFF. CDR3 bases: TGTGCCAGTAGTCCGGGAGGGACGAACACTGAAGCTTTCTTT. The variable domain in full, completed from reference TRBV19 and TRBJ1-1, reads DGGITQSPKYLFRKEGQNVTLSCEQNLNHDAMYWYRQDPGQGLRLIYYSQIVNDFQKGDIAEGYSVSREKKESFPLTVTSAQKNPTAFYLCASSPGGTNTEAFFGQGTRLTVV.